This T cell receptor (beta chain) was captured by sequencing in a study of CD8 T cells in Susac syndrome. Trimming removed 11 bases at V and 0 bases at J, with 16 bases between. The CDR3 extends over 14 amino acids. CDR1 is MNHNY and CDR2 is SVGAGI in the germline V gene (reference sequence). RNA, at roughly 0.45 to 1 ug, was reverse transcribed with random hexamers. The amplification used immunoSEQ multiplex PCR on TCR beta CDR3; it spanned 54 Vbeta and 13 Jbeta. TCRdb independently ran MiXCR on the immunoSEQ multiplex PCR reads; one entry per CDR3 protein. Of under 350,000 distinct CDR3 sequences listed, roughly nine tenths are singletons. The sequenced target, TCR beta, came from blood CD8+ and CD4+ T cells. Treatment-naive patients with stable or active relapsing-remitting disease were the multiple sclerosis controls. TEMRA cells were FACS-enriched and CD8+ and CD4+ T cells negatively isolated.

The sequence was collected from a human donor with multiple sclerosis. Material: CD4+ T cells from PBMCs. The rearrangement links TRBV6-6 to TRBJ1-1; a possible D gene is TRBD1 (5 bases). This CDR3 is CAAGGGGMNTEAFF. The CDR3 DNA reads TGTGCCGCCGGCGGTGGGGGGATGAACACTGAAGCTTTCTTT.